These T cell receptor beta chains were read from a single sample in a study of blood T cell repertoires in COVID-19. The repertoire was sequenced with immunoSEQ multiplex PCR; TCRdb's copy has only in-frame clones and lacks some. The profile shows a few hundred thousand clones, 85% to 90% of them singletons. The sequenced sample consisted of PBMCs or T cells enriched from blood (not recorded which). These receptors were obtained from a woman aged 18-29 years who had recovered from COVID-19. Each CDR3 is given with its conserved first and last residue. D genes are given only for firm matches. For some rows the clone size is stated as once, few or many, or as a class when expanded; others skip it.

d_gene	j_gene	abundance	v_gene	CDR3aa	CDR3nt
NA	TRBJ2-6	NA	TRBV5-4	CASSLSSSGANVLTF	TGTGCCAGCAGCTTAAGTAGCTCTGGGGCCAACGTCCTGACTTTC
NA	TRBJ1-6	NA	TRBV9	CASSGTGPHSPLHF	TGTGCCAGCAGCGGAACAGGGCCCCATTCACCCCTCCACTTT
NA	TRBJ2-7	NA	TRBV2	CASSEGTRPYEQYF	TGTGCCAGCAGTGAGGGGACAAGGCCCTACGAGCAGTACTTC
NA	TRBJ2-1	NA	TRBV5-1	CASRLRGSNYNEQFF	TGCGCCAGCAGGCTTCGGGGGTCCAACTACAATGAGCAGTTCTTC
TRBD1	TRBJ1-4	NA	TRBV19	CASSPTTGVATEKLFF	TGTGCCAGTAGTCCAACGACAGGGGTCGCTACTGAAAAACTGTTTTTT
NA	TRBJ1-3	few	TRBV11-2	CASSLDGAGDLGNTIYF	TGTGCCAGCAGCTTAGATGGGGCAGGGGACCTTGGAAACACCATATATTTT
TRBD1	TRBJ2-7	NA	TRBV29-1	CSTLGDSYEQYF	TGCAGCACTCTAGGGGACAGCTACGAGCAGTACTTC
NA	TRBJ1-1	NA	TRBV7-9	CASSLGGGLYTEAFF	TGTGCCAGCAGCTTAGGCGGGGGGTTGTACACTGAAGCTTTCTTT
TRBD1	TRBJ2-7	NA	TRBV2	CASRTQGAIEQYF	TGTGCCAGCAGGACTCAGGGGGCGATCGAGCAGTACTTC
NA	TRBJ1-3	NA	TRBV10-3	CAISDQVLGNTIYF	TGTGCCATCAGTGATCAGGTCCTCGGAAACACCATATATTTT
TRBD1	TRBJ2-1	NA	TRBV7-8	CASSSTGTGIEQFF	TGTGCCAGCAGCTCCACCGGGACAGGGATTGAGCAGTTCTTC
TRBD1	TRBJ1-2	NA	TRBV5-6	CASSRMTGDYGYTF	TGTGCCAGCAGCCGAATGACAGGGGACTATGGCTACACCTTC
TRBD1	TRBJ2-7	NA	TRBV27	CASKLGQDRGYEQYF	TGTGCCAGCAAGCTGGGACAGGACAGAGGCTACGAGCAGTACTTC
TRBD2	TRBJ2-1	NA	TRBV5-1	CASSSGTSGIGYNEQFF	TGCGCCAGCAGCTCCGGGACTAGCGGGATTGGCTACAATGAGCAGTTCTTC
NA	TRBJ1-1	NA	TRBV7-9	CASSKGVF	TGTGCCAGCAGCAAGGGGGTCTTT
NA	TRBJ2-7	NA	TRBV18	CASSPYREQFSYEQYF	TGTGCCAGCTCACCATACCGGGAGCAATTTTCCTACGAGCAGTACTTC
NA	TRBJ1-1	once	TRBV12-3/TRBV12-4	CASSKAGYTEAFF	TGTGCCAGCAGTAAAGCGGGGTACACTGAAGCTTTCTTT
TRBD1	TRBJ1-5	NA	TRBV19	CASSIRTGTGRNQPQHF	TGTGCCAGTAGTATACGCACGGGGACAGGGCGGAATCAGCCCCAGCATTTT
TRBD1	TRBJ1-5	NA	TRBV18	CASSPQQGAQPQHF	TGTGCCAGCTCACCACAACAGGGGGCTCAGCCCCAGCATTTT
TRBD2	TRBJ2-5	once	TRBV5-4	CASSLVAGGLETQYF	TGTGCCAGCAGCTTGGTAGCGGGGGGGCTTGAGACCCAGTACTTC
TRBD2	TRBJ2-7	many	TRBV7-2	CASSLEGTSGVSYEQYF	TGTGCCAGCAGCCTAGAGGGGACTAGCGGGGTCTCCTACGAGCAGTACTTC
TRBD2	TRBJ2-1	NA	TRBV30	CAWSVLSGLDNEQFF	TGTGCCTGGAGTGTACTGTCGGGACTAGACAATGAGCAGTTCTTC
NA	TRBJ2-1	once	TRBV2	CASISNSGNEQFF	TGTGCCAGCATTAGCAATTCGGGCAATGAGCAGTTCTTC
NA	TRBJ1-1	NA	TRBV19	CASSIGVSDTEAFF	TGTGCCAGTAGTATCGGGGTGTCTGACACTGAAGCTTTCTTT
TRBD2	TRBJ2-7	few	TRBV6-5	CASSYDGASGYGEQYF	TGTGCCAGCAGTTACGATGGAGCTAGCGGGTATGGGGAGCAGTACTTC
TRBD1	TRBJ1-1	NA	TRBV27	CASSQTTGAGTEAFF	TGTGCCAGCAGTCAGACTACAGGGGCAGGTACTGAAGCTTTCTTT
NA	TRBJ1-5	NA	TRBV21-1	CARIVNQPQHF	TGTGCCAGAATAGTGAATCAGCCCCAGCATTTT
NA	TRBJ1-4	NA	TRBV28	CASSLEGPGNEKLFF	TGTGCCAGCAGTTTGGAGGGGCCGGGTAATGAAAAACTGTTTTTT
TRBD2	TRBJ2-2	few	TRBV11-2	CASSPGLVKAGELFF	TGTGCCAGCAGCCCTGGACTAGTGAAGGCCGGGGAGCTGTTTTTT
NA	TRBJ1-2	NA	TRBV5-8	CASSLAGKNYGYTF	TGTGCCAGCAGCTTGGCAGGGAAAAACTATGGCTACACCTTC
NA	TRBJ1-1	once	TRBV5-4	CASSLAENTEAFF	TGTGCCAGCAGCTTGGCAGAGAACACTGAAGCTTTCTTT
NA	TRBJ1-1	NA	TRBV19	CASTVRGSEAFF	TGTGCCAGTACCGTGAGGGGGTCTGAAGCTTTCTTT
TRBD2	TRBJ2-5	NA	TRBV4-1	CASSPPLAAQETQYF	TGCGCCAGCAGCCCCCCGCTAGCGGCGCAAGAGACCCAGTACTTC
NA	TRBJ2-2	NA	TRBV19	CASRPRGGTGELFF	TGTGCCAGTAGACCTCGGGGAGGCACCGGGGAGCTGTTTTTT
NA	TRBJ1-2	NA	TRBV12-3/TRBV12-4	CASSPGDYGYTF	TGTGCCAGCAGTCCAGGGGACTATGGCTACACCTTC
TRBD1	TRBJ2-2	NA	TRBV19	CASSGQGGWSGELFF	TGTGCCAGTAGTGGACAGGGGGGATGGTCCGGGGAGCTGTTTTTT
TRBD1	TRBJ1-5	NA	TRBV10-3	CAISKDRGTQPQHF	TGTGCCATCAGTAAAGACAGGGGGACTCAGCCCCAGCATTTT
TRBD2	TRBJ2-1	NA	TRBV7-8	CASVPALAVYNEQFF	TGTGCCAGCGTCCCCGCGCTAGCGGTTTACAATGAGCAGTTCTTC
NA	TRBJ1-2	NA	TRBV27	CASSSQGLPNYGYTF	TGTGCCAGCAGTTCCCAGGGACTTCCGAACTATGGCTACACCTTC
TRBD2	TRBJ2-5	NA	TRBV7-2	CASSGGLAGEETQYF	TGTGCCAGCAGCGGGGGACTAGCGGGGGAAGAGACCCAGTACTTC
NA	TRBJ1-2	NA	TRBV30	CAWSPRVDYGYTF	TGTGCCTGGAGTCCACGAGTCGATTATGGCTACACCTTC
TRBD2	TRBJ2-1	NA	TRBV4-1	CASSPFGSGRASNEQFF	TGCGCCAGCAGCCCTTTTGGTAGCGGGAGGGCCTCCAATGAGCAGTTCTTC
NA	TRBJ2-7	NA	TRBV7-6	CASSLGWSGIEDEQYF	TGTGCCAGCAGCTTGGGATGGTCGGGGATTGAGGACGAGCAGTACTTC
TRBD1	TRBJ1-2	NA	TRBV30	CAWSPPDRQGVGYTF	TGTGCCTGGAGTCCTCCGGACCGACAGGGGGTTGGCTACACCTTC
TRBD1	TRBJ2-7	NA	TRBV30	CAWSPPGTADYEQYF	TGTGCCTGGAGTCCCCCCGGGACAGCCGATTACGAGCAGTACTTC
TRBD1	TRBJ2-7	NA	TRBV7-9	CASRSTGPPREQYF	TGTGCCAGCAGATCGACAGGGCCCCCTAGGGAGCAGTACTTC
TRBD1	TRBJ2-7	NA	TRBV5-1	CASSPGQGDFYEQYF	TGCGCCAGCAGCCCGGGACAGGGTGACTTCTACGAGCAGTACTTC
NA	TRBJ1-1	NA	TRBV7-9	CASSLVGRVNTEAFF	TGTGCCAGCAGCTTGGTTGGTCGGGTGAACACTGAAGCTTTCTTT
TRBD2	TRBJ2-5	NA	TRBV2	CASWGLAGVKVVTQYF	TGTGCCAGCTGGGGACTAGCGGGAGTAAAAGTGGTGACCCAGTACTTC
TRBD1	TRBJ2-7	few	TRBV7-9	CASSWDRDTYEQYF	TGTGCCAGCAGCTGGGACAGGGACACCTACGAGCAGTACTTC
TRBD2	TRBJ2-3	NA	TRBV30	CAWSVRSGRGTDTQYF	TGTGCCTGGAGTGTAAGGAGCGGGAGGGGTACAGATACGCAGTATTTT
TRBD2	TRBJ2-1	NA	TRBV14	CASSQGGLAGPEQFF	TGTGCCAGCAGCCAAGGAGGACTAGCGGGACCCGAGCAGTTCTTC
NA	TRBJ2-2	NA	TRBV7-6	CASSLVQGNTGELFF	TGTGCCAGCAGCTTAGTACAGGGAAACACCGGGGAGCTGTTTTTT
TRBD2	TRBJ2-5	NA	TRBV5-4	CASSPAGGQETQYF	TGTGCCAGCAGCCCGGCGGGAGGGCAAGAGACCCAGTACTTC
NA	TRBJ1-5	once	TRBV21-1	CASSKDPGERNDSNQPQHF	TGTGCCAGCAGCAAAGATCCAGGGGAAAGAAATGATAGCAATCAGCCCCAGCATTTT
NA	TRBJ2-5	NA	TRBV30	CAWSLGGETQYF	TGTGCCTGGTCCCTGGGGGGAGAGACCCAGTACTTC
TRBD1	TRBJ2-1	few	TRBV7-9	CASSLVQGGSYNEQFF	TGTGCCAGCAGCTTAGTACAGGGGGGATCCTACAATGAGCAGTTCTTC